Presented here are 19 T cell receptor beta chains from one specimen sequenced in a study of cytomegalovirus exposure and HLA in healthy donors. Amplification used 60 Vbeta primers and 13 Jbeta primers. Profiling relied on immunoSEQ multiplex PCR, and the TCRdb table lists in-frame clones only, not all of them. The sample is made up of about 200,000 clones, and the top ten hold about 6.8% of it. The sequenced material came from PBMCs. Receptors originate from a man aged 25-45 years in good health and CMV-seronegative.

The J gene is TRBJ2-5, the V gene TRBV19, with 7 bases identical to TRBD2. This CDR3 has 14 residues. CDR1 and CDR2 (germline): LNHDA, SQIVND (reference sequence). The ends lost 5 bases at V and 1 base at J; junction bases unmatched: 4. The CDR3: CASSRTRLQETQYF. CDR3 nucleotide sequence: TGTGCCAGTAGTCGGACTAGGCTCCAAGAGACCCAGTACTTC.

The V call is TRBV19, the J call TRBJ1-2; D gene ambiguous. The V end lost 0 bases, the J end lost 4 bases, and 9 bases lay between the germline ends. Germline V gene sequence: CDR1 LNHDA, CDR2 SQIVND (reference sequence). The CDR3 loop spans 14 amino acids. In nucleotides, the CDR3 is TGTGCCAGTAGTATAGACAGGAACTTCTATGGCTACACCTTC. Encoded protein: CASSIDRNFYGYTF.

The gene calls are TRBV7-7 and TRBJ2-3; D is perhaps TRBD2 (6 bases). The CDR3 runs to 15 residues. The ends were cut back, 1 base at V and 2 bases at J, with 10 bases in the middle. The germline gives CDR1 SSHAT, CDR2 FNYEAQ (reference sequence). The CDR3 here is CASSLDGGVTDTQYF. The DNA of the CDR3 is TGTGCCAGCAGCTTAGACGGAGGGGTCACAGATACGCAGTATTTT.

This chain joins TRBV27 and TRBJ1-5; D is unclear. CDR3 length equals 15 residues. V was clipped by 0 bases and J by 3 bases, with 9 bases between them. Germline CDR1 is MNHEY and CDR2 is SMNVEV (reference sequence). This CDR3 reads CASSLSRGNNQPQHF. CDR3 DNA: TGTGCCAGCAGTTTATCCCGGGGAAACAATCAGCCCCAGCATTTT.

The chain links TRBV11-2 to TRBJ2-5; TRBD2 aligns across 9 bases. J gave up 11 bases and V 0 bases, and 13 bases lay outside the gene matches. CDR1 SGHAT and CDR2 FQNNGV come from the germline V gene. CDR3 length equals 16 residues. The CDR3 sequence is CASSLDLTSGAFEQYF. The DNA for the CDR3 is TGTGCCAGCAGCTTAGATCTGACTAGCGGAGCTTTTGAGCAGTACTTC.

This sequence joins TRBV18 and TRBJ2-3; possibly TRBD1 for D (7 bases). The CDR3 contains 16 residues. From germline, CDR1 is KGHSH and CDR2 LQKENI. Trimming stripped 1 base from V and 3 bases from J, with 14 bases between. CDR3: CASSPRQGGRTDTQYF. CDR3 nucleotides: TGTGCCAGCTCACCACGGCAGGGGGGTCGGACAGATACGCAGTATTTT.

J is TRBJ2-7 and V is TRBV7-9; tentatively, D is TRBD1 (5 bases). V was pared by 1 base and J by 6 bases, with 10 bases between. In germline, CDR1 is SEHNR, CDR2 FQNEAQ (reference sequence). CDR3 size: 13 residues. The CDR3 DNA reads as TGTGCCAGCAGCTTAGAAGGACATTCCGAGCAGTACTTC. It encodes CASSLEGHSEQYF.

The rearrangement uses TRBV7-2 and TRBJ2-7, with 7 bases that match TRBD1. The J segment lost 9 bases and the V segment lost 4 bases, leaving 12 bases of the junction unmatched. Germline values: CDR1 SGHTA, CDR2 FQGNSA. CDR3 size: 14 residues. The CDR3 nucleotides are TGTGCCAGCAGCTCCAGACAGGGTTCAAGCATGCAGTACTTC. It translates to CASSSRQGSSMQYF.

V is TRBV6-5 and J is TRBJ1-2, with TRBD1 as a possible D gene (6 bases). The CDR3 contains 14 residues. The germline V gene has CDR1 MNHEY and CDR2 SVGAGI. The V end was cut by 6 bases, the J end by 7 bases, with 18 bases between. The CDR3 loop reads CASSRNPGALGYTF. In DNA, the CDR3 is TGTGCCAGCAGCCGTAATCCAGGGGCGCTTGGCTACACCTTC.

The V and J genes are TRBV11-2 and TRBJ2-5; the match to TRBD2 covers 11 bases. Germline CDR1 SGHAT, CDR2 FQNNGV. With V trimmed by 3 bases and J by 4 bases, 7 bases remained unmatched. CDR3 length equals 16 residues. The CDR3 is CASSLFSGGASETQYF. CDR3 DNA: TGTGCCAGCAGCTTGTTTAGCGGGGGGGCCTCAGAGACCCAGTACTTC. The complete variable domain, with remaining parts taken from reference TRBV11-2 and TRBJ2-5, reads EAGVAQSPRYKIIEKRQSVAFWCNPISGHATLYWYQQILGQGPKLLIQFQNNGVVDDSQLPKDRFSAERLKGVDSTLKIQPAKLEDSAVYLCASSLFSGGASETQYFGPGTRLLVL.

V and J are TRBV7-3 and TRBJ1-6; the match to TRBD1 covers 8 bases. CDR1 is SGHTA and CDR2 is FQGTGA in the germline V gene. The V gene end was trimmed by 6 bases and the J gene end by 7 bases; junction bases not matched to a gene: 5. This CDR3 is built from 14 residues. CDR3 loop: CASSRDRGNSPLHF. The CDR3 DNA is TGTGCCAGCAGTCGTGACAGGGGCAATTCACCCCTCCACTTT.

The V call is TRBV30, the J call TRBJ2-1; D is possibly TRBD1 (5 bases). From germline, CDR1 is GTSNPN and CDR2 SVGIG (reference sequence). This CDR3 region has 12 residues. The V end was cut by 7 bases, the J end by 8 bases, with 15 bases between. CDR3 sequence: CASRTRADEQFF. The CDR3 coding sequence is TGTGCCTCCAGGACCAGGGCAGATGAGCAGTTCTTC.

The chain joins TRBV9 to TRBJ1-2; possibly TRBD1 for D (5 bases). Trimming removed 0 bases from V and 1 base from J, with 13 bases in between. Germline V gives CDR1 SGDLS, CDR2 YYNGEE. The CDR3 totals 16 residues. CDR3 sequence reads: CASSVAVPGGNYGYTF. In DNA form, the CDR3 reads TGTGCCAGCAGCGTAGCGGTCCCGGGGGGTAACTATGGCTACACCTTC.

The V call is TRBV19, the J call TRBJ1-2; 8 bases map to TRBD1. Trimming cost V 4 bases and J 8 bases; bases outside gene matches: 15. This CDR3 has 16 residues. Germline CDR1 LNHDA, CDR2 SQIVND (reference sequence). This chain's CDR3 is CASSNALTDRARGYTF. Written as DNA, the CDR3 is TGTGCCAGTAGTAACGCCCTGACGGACAGGGCACGGGGCTACACCTTC.

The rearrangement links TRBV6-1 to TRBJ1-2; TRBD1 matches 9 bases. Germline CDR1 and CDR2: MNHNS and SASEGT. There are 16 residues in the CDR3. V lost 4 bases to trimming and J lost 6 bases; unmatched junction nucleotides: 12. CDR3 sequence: CASSVNPGQGPHGYTF. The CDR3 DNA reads TGTGCCAGCAGTGTAAATCCGGGACAGGGACCGCATGGCTACACCTTC.

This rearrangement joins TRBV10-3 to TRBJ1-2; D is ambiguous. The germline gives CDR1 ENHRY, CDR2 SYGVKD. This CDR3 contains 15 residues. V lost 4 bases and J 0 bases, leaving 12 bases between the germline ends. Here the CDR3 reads CAISGNGAANYGYTF. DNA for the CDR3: TGTGCCATCAGTGGAAACGGAGCAGCTAACTATGGCTACACCTTC.

The CDR3 protein is CASSGGLAFAYEQYF. CDR3 DNA: TGTGCCAGCAGTGGTGGACTAGCGTTTGCCTACGAGCAGTACTTC. The chain couples TRBV6-5 to TRBJ2-7; 9 positions match TRBD2. The CDR3 covers 15 residues. Germline V CDR1 and CDR2: MNHEY, SVGAGI. The junction had 7 bases not matched to a gene; V was cut back by 5 bases and J by 2 bases.

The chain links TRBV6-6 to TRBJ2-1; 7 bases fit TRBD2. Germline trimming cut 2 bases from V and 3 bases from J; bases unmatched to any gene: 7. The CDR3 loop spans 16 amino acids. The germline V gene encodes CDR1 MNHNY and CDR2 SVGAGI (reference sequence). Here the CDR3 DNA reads TGTGCCAGCAGTTACGGGACTACCTCTGTCTACAATGAGCAGTTCTTC. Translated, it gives CASSYGTTSVYNEQFF.

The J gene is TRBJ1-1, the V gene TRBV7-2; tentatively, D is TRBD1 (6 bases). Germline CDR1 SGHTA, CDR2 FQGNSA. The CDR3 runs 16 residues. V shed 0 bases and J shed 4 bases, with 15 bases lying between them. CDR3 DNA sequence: TGTGCCAGCAGCTTAGCTGCCGGGGGGGGGCCCACTGAAGCTTTCTTT. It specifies CASSLAAGGGPTEAFF.